Below, 6 T cell receptor beta chains from the same sample are listed, as sequenced in a study of shared T cell receptors in the human thymus. Profiled with immunoSEQ multiplex PCR; TCRdb holds only in-frame clones, not every one. The sample lists 500,000 to 550,000 clones, around 82% seen once, with 0.013% in the top ten. These same records also appear under a second study, on human thymus T cells.

Material: thymocytes. Every receptor here comes from a boy under two years old with a congenital heart defect.

The chain couples TRBV28 to TRBJ2-1; 11 bases are a match to TRBD2. The V and J ends lost 2 bases and 8 bases, in that order; junction bases with no gene match: 5. The CDR3 is 15 amino acids. Germline CDR1 reads MDHEN; CDR2 reads SYDVKM. The CDR3 DNA reads TGTGCCAGCAGTTTAACTAGCGGGAGAGACTATGAGCAGTTCTTC. Translating it yields CASSLTSGRDYEQFF.

The chain's CDR3 is CASSLEVGAGQPQHF. DNA of the CDR3: TGTGCCAGCAGCTTAGAGGTGGGGGCAGGTCAGCCCCAGCATTTT. The chain couples TRBV7-2 to TRBJ1-5, with a tentative D call TRBD1 (6 bases). CDR1 and CDR2 (germline): SGHTA, FQGNSA. The CDR3 length is 15 residues. Deletions cut 1 base from V and 6 bases from J, with 13 bases between.

The chain couples TRBV29-1 to TRBJ2-1, with 7 bases lining up with TRBD2. Germline V gene sequence: CDR1 SQVTM, CDR2 ANQGSEA. Trimming removed 0 bases from V and 0 bases from J; junction bases left unmatched: 5. The CDR3 has 16 amino acids. The CDR3 loop reads CSVEEPGRSSYNEQFF. For the CDR3, the DNA is TGCAGCGTTGAAGAACCCGGGAGGAGCTCCTACAATGAGCAGTTCTTC.

The sample holds a few counts of this clone. Other DNA variants within this sample encode the same CDR3. CDR3 amino acids: CASSHGGSYEQYF. CDR3 nucleotide sequence: TGTGCCAGCAGTCACGGTGGTTCCTACGAGCAGTACTTC. The gene calls are TRBV27 and TRBJ2-7; no reliable D call. The CDR3 length is 13 residues. V gave up 5 bases and J gave up 1 base, with 9 bases separating them. The V gene's germline CDR1 is MNHEY and CDR2 SMNVEV (reference sequence).

A few counts support this clone. V usage is TRBV10-3 and J usage is TRBJ2-3, with 8 bases fitting TRBD2. J lost 4 bases, V lost 11 bases, and 17 bases had no gene match. This CDR3 has 16 residues. The germline V gene encodes CDR1 ENHRY and CDR2 SYGVKD. The chain's CDR3 is CASPPGLAGSADTQYF. In nucleotides, the CDR3 is TGTGCCTCCCCTCCCGGACTAGCCGGGTCCGCAGATACGCAGTATTTT.

The CDR3 here is CASSFWRGCPYEQYF. Here the CDR3 DNA reads TGTGCCAGCAGCTTTTGGAGGGGCTGCCCCTACGAGCAGTACTTC. The chain joins TRBV7-2 to TRBJ2-7, with D maybe TRBD2 (6 bases). Germline V gene data show CDR1 as SGHTA and CDR2 as FQGNSA. Trimming took 3 bases from V and 2 from J, leaving 14 bases between them. The CDR3 is made up of 15 amino acids.